Below are 26 T cell receptor beta chains sequenced from a single sample in a study of control samples from healthy donors and cancer patients. Data came from immunoSEQ multiplex PCR; TCRdb stores just in-frame clones and leaves some out. Of roughly 100,000 clones listed, 83% were seen once; the top ten hold roughly 13%. The sample consisted of blood. The receptors originated from a woman in her fifties or sixties in good health.

Details on this clone: Other DNA sequences within the sample encode an identical CDR3. The chain links TRBV4-1 to TRBJ2-5; weak D call: TRBD1 (5 bases). From germline, CDR1 is MGHRA and CDR2 YSYEKL. Between the trimmed V and J ends, which lost 0 bases and 2 bases, there was a span of 10 bases. The CDR3 runs 15 residues. CDR3 sequence (DNA): TGCGCCAGCAGCCAAGATTGGACAACACAAGAGACCCAGTACTTC. Amino acids: CASSQDWTTQETQYF.

The chain carries TRBV27 and TRBJ1-1; D gene ambiguous. The CDR3 consists of 15 residues. Germline V gene sequence: CDR1 MNHEY, CDR2 SMNVEV (reference sequence). V was clipped by 2 bases and J by 1 base, with 11 bases between them. The CDR3 bases are TGTGCCAGCAGTTTAAATGCCGACGCGAACACTGAAGCTTTCTTT. Its translation: CASSLNADANTEAFF.

This sequence joins TRBV7-2 and TRBJ2-3; 8 bases match TRBD2. V was pared by 0 bases and J by 2 bases, with 4 bases of the junction left unmatched. Germline CDR1 reads SGHTA; CDR2 reads FQGNSA. The CDR3 consists of 16 residues. The CDR3 DNA sequence: TGTGCCAGCAGCTTAGCCCCGGGAGGGTACACAGATACGCAGTATTTT. It encodes CASSLAPGGYTDTQYF.

V usage is TRBV11-3 and J usage is TRBJ2-3; no definite D call. Trimming took off 1 base at V and 0 bases at J, with 8 bases between the two ends. Germline lookup yields CDR1 SGHNT and CDR2 YENEEA. This CDR3 is built from 15 residues. Here the CDR3 reads CASSLGGASTDTQYF. Written as DNA, the CDR3 is TGTGCCAGCAGCTTAGGAGGAGCTAGCACAGATACGCAGTATTTT.

V usage is TRBV6-5 and J usage is TRBJ2-3; D is possibly TRBD2 (6 bases). V was pared by 6 bases and J by 5 bases, with 18 bases between. CDR1 is MNHEY and CDR2 is SVGAGI in the germline V gene. The CDR3 contains 15 residues. CDR3 amino acids: CASRRDANVGDTQYF. Written as DNA, the CDR3 is TGTGCCAGCAGGCGGGACGCGAACGTAGGAGATACGCAGTATTTT.

This chain uses TRBV19 with TRBJ2-7; 8 nucleotides agree with TRBD1. The germline CDR1 and CDR2 sequences are LNHDA and SQIVND (reference sequence). V shed 5 bases, J shed 7 bases, and the junction held 4 bases outside the gene matches. This CDR3 comprises 12 residues. CDR3 residues: CASSFYRGEQYF. As DNA, the CDR3 is TGTGCCAGTAGTTTTTACAGGGGGGAGCAGTACTTC. Using reference TRBV19 and TRBJ2-7 for the parts outside the CDR3, the full variable domain is DGGITQSPKYLFRKEGQNVTLSCEQNLNHDAMYWYRQDPGQGLRLIYYSQIVNDFQKGDIAEGYSVSREKKESFPLTVTSAQKNPTAFYLCASSFYRGEQYFGPGTRLTVT.

This clone was counted a single time. The chain uses TRBV19 and TRBJ1-2; TRBD1 agrees at 7 bases. J lost 4 bases, V lost 4 bases, and 9 bases had no gene match. This CDR3 region has 15 residues. Germline V lookup: CDR1 LNHDA, CDR2 SQIVND (reference sequence). In DNA, the CDR3 is TGTGCCAGTAGTACCCAACAGGGGTCTACCTATGGCTACACCTTC. It encodes CASSTQQGSTYGYTF.

This chain joins TRBV6-5 and TRBJ1-5; 9 positions agree with TRBD1. This CDR3 is 14 amino acids long. The V gene end was trimmed by 6 bases and the J gene end by 6 bases; junction bases not matched to a gene: 6. Germline V CDR1 and CDR2: MNHEY, SVGAGI. The CDR3 DNA is TGTGCCAGCAGACCGGGACAGGGAGGTCAGCCCCAGCATTTT. Translated: CASRPGQGGQPQHF.

The V call is TRBV18, the J call TRBJ2-4; the match to TRBD1 covers 9 bases. This CDR3 has 17 amino acids. V was pared by 1 base and J by 7 bases, with 11 bases of the junction left unmatched. Germline CDR1 and CDR2: KGHSH and LQKENI. CDR3 sequence (DNA): TGTGCCAGCTCACCACTAAGGACAGGGGCGTTGGGTAACATTCAGTACTTC. This codes for CASSPLRTGALGNIQYF.

The chain is built from TRBV3-1 (or the pseudogene TRBV3-2) and TRBJ2-6; D uncertain. CDR1 and CDR2 from the germline V gene are LGHDT and YNNKEL (reference sequence). Trimming left V 4 bases short and J 0 bases short, with 10 bases between. The CDR3 totals 16 residues. DNA for the CDR3: TGTGCCAGCAGCCCAAGGGCCCTCTCTGGGGCCAACGTCCTGACTTTC. Translation gives CASSPRALSGANVLTF.

This chain joins TRBV6-5 and TRBJ2-1, with 11 bases that match TRBD1. There are 16 residues in the CDR3. With V trimmed by 2 bases and J by 8 bases, 8 bases remained unmatched. CDR1 is MNHEY and CDR2 is SVGAGI in the germline V gene. DNA of the CDR3: TGTGCCAGCAGTTACCCCCGGGACAGGGGGGGCGATGAGCAGTTCTTC. It specifies CASSYPRDRGGDEQFF.

The chain has TRBV10-3 and TRBJ1-6, with a weak D call TRBD1 (5 bases). There are 14 residues in the CDR3. The germline V gene has CDR1 ENHRY and CDR2 SYGVKD. The V end was cut by 5 bases, the J end by 5 bases, with 10 bases between. For the CDR3, the DNA is TGTGCCATCAGTTTGGGGCAGAATAATTCACCCCTCCACTTT. It is translated as CAISLGQNNSPLHF.

To note about this clone: Other DNA sequences in the same sample also yield this CDR3. The V call is TRBV18, the J call TRBJ1-4; D is ambiguous. The CDR3 has 11 amino acids. Trimming cost V 5 bases and J 3 bases, with 1 base left between them. The germline gives CDR1 KGHSH, CDR2 LQKENI. The CDR3 region is CASSSNEKLFF. As DNA, the CDR3 is TGTGCCAGCTCATCTAATGAAAAACTGTTTTTT. The whole variable domain, filled in from reference TRBV18 and TRBJ1-4, reads NAGVMQNPRHLVRRRGQEARLRCSPMKGHSHVYWYRQLPEEGLKFMVYLQKENIIDESGMPKERFSAEFPKEGPSILRIQQVVRGDSAAYFCASSSNEKLFFGSGTQLSVL.

The rearrangement links TRBV11-2 to TRBJ2-5; 8 bases line up with TRBD1. Germline lookup yields CDR1 SGHAT and CDR2 FQNNGV. J gave up 2 bases and V 5 bases, and 10 bases lay outside the gene matches. The CDR3 length is 16 residues. This chain's CDR3 is CASSNPGQVIQETQYF. The CDR3 nucleotides are TGTGCCAGCAGCAACCCGGGACAGGTTATTCAAGAGACCCAGTACTTC.

This chain links TRBV7-2 with TRBJ1-2; 7 bases are shared with TRBD1. CDR1 and CDR2 (germline): SGHTA, FQGNSA. V shed 5 bases, J shed 2 bases, and the junction held 8 bases outside the gene matches. This CDR3 spans 15 amino acids. This chain's CDR3 is CASSPGQVVNYGYTF. DNA of the CDR3: TGTGCCAGCAGCCCCGGACAGGTTGTAAACTATGGCTACACCTTC.

This clone was counted a few times. The rearrangement joins TRBV7-2 to TRBJ2-1; D is unclear. The germline gives CDR1 SGHTA, CDR2 FQGNSA. V lost 2 bases and J 4 bases, leaving 6 bases between the germline ends. CDR3 length: 13 residues. The CDR3 coding sequence is TGTGCCAGCAGCTTATCCAGGTACAATGAGCAGTTCTTC. This translates into CASSLSRYNEQFF.

This clone appeared once. The CDR3 spells CSVEVLPGQKYNEQFF. Written as DNA, the CDR3 is TGCAGCGTTGAGGTCCTCCCAGGACAGAAATACAATGAGCAGTTCTTC. This chain joins TRBV29-1 and TRBJ2-1; D is perhaps TRBD1 (6 bases). The V gene's germline CDR1 is SQVTM and CDR2 ANQGSEA. The V and J ends lost 3 bases and 4 bases respectively, with 19 bases between them. The length of the CDR3 is 16 residues.

The CDR3 region has the DNA TGTGCCAGCAGTTACGCCTACAGAGGCCCTGAAGCTTTCTTT. This codes for CASSYAYRGPEAFF. The chain combines TRBV6-2 or TRBV6-3 with TRBJ1-1; no reliable D call. From germline, CDR1 is MNHEY and CDR2 SVGEGT. The CDR3 is 14 amino acids. Trimming shortened V by 2 bases and J by 6 bases, and 13 bases separated the two germline ends.

CDR3 in DNA: TGCGCCAGCAGCCAAACGGAAGGCTCATTAGGCTACACCTTC. Protein: CASSQTEGSLGYTF. The J gene is TRBJ1-2, the V gene TRBV5-1; D is ambiguous. The CDR3 loop spans 14 amino acids. Germline loops: CDR1 SGHRS, CDR2 YFSETQ. The V end was cut by 4 bases, the J end by 8 bases, with 18 bases between.

The chain uses TRBV4-1 and TRBJ2-7, with TRBD1 identical over 10 bases. Per germline, CDR1 MGHRA and CDR2 YSYEKL. The CDR3 covers 17 residues. Trimming at V came to 1 base and at J to 5 bases, leaving 11 bases not matched to a gene. This chain's CDR3 is CASSQVPGTGATNEQYF. The CDR3 DNA is TGCGCCAGCAGCCAAGTCCCCGGGACAGGGGCCACGAACGAGCAGTACTTC.

V and J are TRBV6-2 or TRBV6-3 and TRBJ2-2; 8 bases line up with TRBD1. V lost 0 bases and J lost 3; bases outside the gene matches: 3. This CDR3 spans 16 amino acids. Germline assignment: CDR1 MNHEY and CDR2 SVGEGT. This CDR3 reads CASSYSGTGDTGELFF. The CDR3 nucleotides read TGTGCCAGCAGTTACTCCGGGACAGGTGACACCGGGGAGCTGTTTTTT.

A remark on this clone: Other DNA sequences in the sample encode the same CDR3. The chain joins TRBV3-1 (or the pseudogene TRBV3-2) to TRBJ2-1, with 7 bases matching TRBD2. This CDR3 spans 15 amino acids. V was pared by 6 bases and J by 4 bases, with 9 bases of the junction left unmatched. Germline V gene data show CDR1 as LGHDT and CDR2 as YNNKEL (reference sequence). The DNA for the CDR3 is TGTGCCAGCAGACTATCTAGCGGAGAGTACAATGAGCAGTTCTTC. Translated, it gives CASRLSSGEYNEQFF.

Only one count was recorded for this clone. J is TRBJ2-1 and V is TRBV7-8; the match to TRBD2 covers 15 bases. Per the germline V gene, CDR1 is SGHVS and CDR2 is FQNEAQ. CDR3 length equals 16 residues. The trim removed 3 bases at V and 7 bases at J, leaving 4 bases unmatched. The CDR3 sequence: CASSLRTSGGGNEQFF. Here the CDR3 DNA reads TGTGCCAGCAGCTTGAGGACTAGCGGGGGGGGGAATGAGCAGTTCTTC.

CDR3 region: CAWSNGGRNQPQHF. The DNA of the CDR3 is TGTGCCTGGAGCAACGGGGGGCGGAATCAGCCCCAGCATTTT. V usage is TRBV30 and J usage is TRBJ1-5; D possibly corresponds to TRBD1 (6 bases). CDR3 size: 14 residues. V was shortened by 3 bases and J by 4 bases, with 13 bases between the two germline ends. Germline CDR1 is GTSNPN and CDR2 is SVGIG (reference sequence). Together with reference TRBV30 and TRBJ1-5, the CDR3 gives the full variable domain: SQTIHQWPATLVQPVGSPLSLECTVEGTSNPNLYWYRQAAGRGLQLLFYSVGIGQISSEVPQNLSASRPQDRQFILSSKKLLLSDSGFYLCAWSNGGRNQPQHFGDGTRLSIL.

In its sample, this clone was seen once. The chain is built from TRBV23-1 and TRBJ2-5; 7 nucleotides match TRBD1. TRBV23-1 is noted as an ORF with a role that remains uncertain. The CDR3 extends over 15 amino acids. The J segment lost 5 bases and the V segment lost 3 bases, leaving 9 bases of the junction unmatched. The CDR3 region has the DNA TGCGCCAGCAGTCATCCTCCCCCCAGGGGGGAGACCCAGTACTTC. As protein: CASSHPPPRGETQYF.

V and J are TRBV3-1 (or the pseudogene TRBV3-2) and TRBJ1-5; unclear D gene. Deletions cut 0 bases from V and 1 base from J, with 10 bases between. There are 16 residues in the CDR3. Germline-derived CDR1 and CDR2 are LGHDT and YNNKEL (reference sequence). The CDR3: CASSQDNGLSNQPQHF. The CDR3 region has the DNA TGTGCCAGCAGCCAAGATAACGGTTTGAGCAATCAGCCCCAGCATTTT.